These 14 T cell receptor beta chains were all obtained from the same sample, sequenced in a study of T cell responses to AZD1222 COVID-19 vaccine. Sequenced by immunoSEQ multiplex PCR; TCRdb stores in-frame clones only, minus some. Found here are 110,000 to 150,000 clones, 75% to 90% of them singletons; the top ten hold roughly 1.7%. Here the sequenced sample was peripheral blood, taken on day 0 of AZD1222 vaccination. The receptors derive from an adult in good health.

This rearrangement joins TRBV28 to TRBJ2-1, with unresolved D. The CDR3 is 13 residues long. V lost 7 bases, J lost 1 base, and 8 bases lay in between. CDR1 and CDR2 (germline): MDHEN, SYDVKM. In DNA form, the CDR3 reads TGTGCCAGCACTAGTTTTTCCTACAATGAGCAGTTCTTC. Amino acids: CASTSFSYNEQFF.

As to this clone: Germline and junction disagree at one end, which may indicate a read error. The genes are TRBV5-5 and TRBJ1-2; a possible D gene is TRBD1 (5 bases). There are 13 residues in the CDR3. Germline CDR1 is SGHKS and CDR2 is YYEKEE (reference sequence). CDR3 coding DNA: TGTGCCAGCAGCAGCGGCGGGATCCTCGAGGGGAACTTC. Amino acids: CASSSGGILEGNF. Supplemented by reference TRBV5-5 and TRBJ1-2, the full variable domain reads DAGVTQSPTHLIKTRGQQVTLRCSPISGHKSVSWYQQVLGQGPQFIFQYYEKEERGRGNFPDRFSARQFPNYSSELNVNALLLGDSALYLCASSSGGILEGNFGSGTRLTVV.

The rearrangement links TRBV7-9 to TRBJ2-7, with D possibly TRBD1 on 5 matching bases. Germline lookup yields CDR1 SEHNR and CDR2 FQNEAQ (reference sequence). The CDR3 length is 14 residues. Trimming removed 10 bases from V and 7 bases from J, with 23 bases in between. Here the CDR3 reads CAKFRARAKREQYF. CDR3 coding DNA: TGTGCCAAGTTCAGGGCTCGTGCAAAGAGGGAGCAGTACTTC.

This clone has only a few counts. The chain links TRBV3-1 (or the pseudogene TRBV3-2) to TRBJ1-2, with D perhaps TRBD1 (5 bases). The ends were cut back, 4 bases at V and 8 bases at J, with 20 bases in the middle. This CDR3 has 15 amino acids. Germline-derived CDR1 and CDR2 are LGHDT and YNNKEL (reference sequence). CDR3 amino acids: CASSPSGANLMGYTF. The CDR3 bases are TGTGCCAGCAGCCCCTCCGGGGCTAACCTAATGGGCTACACCTTC.

The J gene is TRBJ2-3, the V gene TRBV11-2; 7 bases match TRBD1. The V segment lost 2 bases and the J segment 8 bases; nucleotides outside the gene matches: 7. This CDR3 contains 14 residues. Germline CDR1 reads SGHAT; CDR2 reads FQNNGV. CDR3 residues: CASSLPYRGATQYF. The CDR3 coding sequence is TGTGCCAGCAGCTTACCTTACAGGGGCGCTACGCAGTATTTT.

The gene calls are TRBV12-5 and TRBJ1-6, with 9 bases that match TRBD1. The V gene's germline CDR1 is LGHNT and CDR2 FRNRAP. V shed 0 bases, J shed 2 bases, and the junction held 2 bases outside the gene matches. The CDR3 runs to 17 residues. This CDR3 is CASGLVQGAAYNSPLHF. Written as DNA, the CDR3 is TGTGCTAGTGGTTTGGTACAGGGGGCCGCCTATAATTCACCCCTCCACTTT.

The gene calls are TRBV6-5 and TRBJ1-1; 7 positions match TRBD1. With 6 bases clipped from V and 0 bases from J, the junction kept 7 bases outside the gene matches. This CDR3 region has 15 residues. Looked up from germline, CDR1 is MNHEY and CDR2 is SVGAGI. CDR3 DNA sequence: TGTGCCAGCAGCACCGACAGGGCCCTGAACACTGAAGCTTTCTTT. Translation: CASSTDRALNTEAFF.

This clone occurred once. The V and J genes are TRBV12-3 or TRBV12-4 and TRBJ1-1; a weak D match, TRBD1 (5 bases). The CDR3 extends over 12 amino acids. V gave up 3 bases and J gave up 11 bases, with 13 bases separating them. CDR3 protein: CASSFGGVRAFF. The DNA of the CDR3 is TGTGCCAGCAGTTTTGGGGGAGTGAGGGCTTTCTTT.

V usage is TRBV6-5 and J usage is TRBJ1-1; 8 nucleotides align to TRBD1. This CDR3 spans 14 amino acids. Trimming cost V 7 bases and J 0 bases; bases outside gene matches: 4. Germline V gene lookup returns CDR1 MNHEY and CDR2 SVGAGI. The CDR3 region is CASKKDRVNTEAFF. The CDR3 DNA reads TGTGCCAGCAAGAAGGACAGGGTGAACACTGAAGCTTTCTTT.

This sequence joins TRBV5-5 and TRBJ1-1; no reliable D call. Trimming removed 8 bases at V and 2 bases at J, with 16 bases between. The CDR3 length is 14 residues. Germline V gene data show CDR1 as SGHKS and CDR2 as YYEKEE (reference sequence). In DNA, the CDR3 is TGTGCCAGTTATGACGGAAGTAAAAACACTGAAGCTTTCTTT. Protein: CASYDGSKNTEAFF.

The chain recombines TRBV9 with TRBJ1-2, with TRBD1 matching over 7 bases. Germline V gene data show CDR1 as SGDLS and CDR2 as YYNGEE. The CDR3 length is 14 residues. Unmatched junction bases numbered 5, after V lost 2 bases and J lost 4 bases. The CDR3 reads CASSVDRAVYGYTF. Written as DNA, the CDR3 is TGTGCCAGCAGCGTTGACAGGGCGGTCTATGGCTACACCTTC.

This chain links TRBV20-1 with TRBJ2-7, with D hard to call. This CDR3 has 11 amino acids. V shed 1 base and J shed 3 bases, with 4 bases lying between them. Per the germline V gene, CDR1 is DFQATT and CDR2 is SNEGSKA (reference sequence). This CDR3 reads CSARAGYEQYF. CDR3 bases: TGCAGTGCTAGAGCAGGCTACGAGCAGTACTTC.

The chain recombines TRBV28 with TRBJ1-2; D not resolved. Germline V lookup: CDR1 MDHEN, CDR2 SYDVKM. V was cut by 3 bases and J by 4 bases, with 12 bases left in between. This CDR3 has 14 amino acids. CDR3 DNA sequence: TGTGCCAGCAGTTTGCGGACGGAACTCTATGGCTACACCTTC. Protein product: CASSLRTELYGYTF.

V and J are TRBV20-1 and TRBJ2-7; possible D gene TRBD2, 6 bases. Germline V gene lookup returns CDR1 DFQATT and CDR2 SNEGSKA (reference sequence). CDR3 length: 13 amino acids. V gave up 3 bases and J gave up 3 bases, with 12 bases separating them. The CDR3 DNA reads as TGCAGTGCTAGTGGGACTGGGGGCTACGAGCAGTACTTC. Amino acid sequence: CSASGTGGYEQYF.